This paragraph covers one T cell receptor (beta chain) sequence. Its specificity is not known. The CDR3 is 14 amino acids. The germline V gene encodes CDR1 SQVTM and CDR2 ANQGSEA. V gave up 1 base and J gave up 6 bases, with 13 bases separating them. This record comes from a study of cytomegalovirus exposure and HLA in healthy donors. Turning to the study itself: Earlier work reported 100 million or so unique TCR beta sequences from 180 million or so T cells. Broader study findings: A later look showed TCR association rates differing by HLA locus, highest for DRB1 and lowest for HLA-C. It was reported that TCR beta sequences correctly inferred the HLA-A and HLA-B alleles for most subjects.

PCR used 60 Vbeta primers and 13 Jbeta primers. Only in-frame clones appear in the TCRdb table, and some are missing; sequencing was by immunoSEQ multiplex PCR. The table has about 240,000 clones, about 80% seen once. Donors showed nominal health when sampled, although they likely had unrecorded immune exposures. V gene TRBV29-1 combines with J gene TRBJ2-1; TRBD1 is a possible D gene (5 bases). The TCR was taken from a woman aged 55-70 years in good health and CMV-seropositive. The sequencing input was PBMCs. CDR3: CSVEGGRWGNEQFF. The CDR3 DNA is TGCAGCGTTGAAGGGGGCCGTTGGGGCAATGAGCAGTTCTTC.